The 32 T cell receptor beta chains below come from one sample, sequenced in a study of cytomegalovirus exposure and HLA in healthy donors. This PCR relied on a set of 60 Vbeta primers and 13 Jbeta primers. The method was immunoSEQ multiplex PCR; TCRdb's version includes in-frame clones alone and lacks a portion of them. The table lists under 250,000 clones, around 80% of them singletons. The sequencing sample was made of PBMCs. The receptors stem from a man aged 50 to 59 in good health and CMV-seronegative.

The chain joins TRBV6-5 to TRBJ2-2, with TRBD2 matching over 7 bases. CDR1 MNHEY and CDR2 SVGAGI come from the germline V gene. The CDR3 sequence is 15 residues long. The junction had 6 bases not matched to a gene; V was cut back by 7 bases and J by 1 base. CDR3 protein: CASNRGTKNTGELFF. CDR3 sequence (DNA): TGTGCCAGCAACCGGGGGACTAAGAACACCGGGGAGCTGTTTTTT.

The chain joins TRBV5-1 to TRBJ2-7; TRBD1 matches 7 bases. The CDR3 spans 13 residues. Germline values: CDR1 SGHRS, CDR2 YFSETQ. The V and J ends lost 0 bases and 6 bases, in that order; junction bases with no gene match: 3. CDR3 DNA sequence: TGCGCCAGCAGCTTGGACAGGGGTACCGAGCAGTACTTC. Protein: CASSLDRGTEQYF.

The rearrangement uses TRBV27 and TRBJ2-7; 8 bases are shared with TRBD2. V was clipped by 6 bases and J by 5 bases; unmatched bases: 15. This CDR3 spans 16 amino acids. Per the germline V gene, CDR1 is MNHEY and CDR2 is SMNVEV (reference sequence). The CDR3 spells CASSSSAAGGGNEQYF. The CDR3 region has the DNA TGTGCCAGCAGCAGTTCGGCGGCGGGAGGTGGAAACGAGCAGTACTTC.

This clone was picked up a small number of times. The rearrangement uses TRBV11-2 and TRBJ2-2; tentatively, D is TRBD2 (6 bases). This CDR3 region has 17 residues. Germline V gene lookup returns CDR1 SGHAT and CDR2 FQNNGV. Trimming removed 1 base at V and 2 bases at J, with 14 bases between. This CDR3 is CASSLGGHSGNTGELFF. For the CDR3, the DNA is TGTGCCAGCAGCTTAGGAGGGCATAGCGGAAACACCGGGGAGCTGTTTTTT.

CDR3: CASSLDGQRGNQPQHF. CDR3 bases: TGTGCCAGCAGCTTAGACGGACAGAGGGGCAATCAGCCCCAGCATTTT. This chain connects TRBV7-9 to TRBJ1-5; D perhaps matches TRBD1 (6 bases). CDR1 is SEHNR and CDR2 is FQNEAQ in the germline V gene (reference sequence). Deletions cut 1 base from V and 2 bases from J, with 12 bases between. This CDR3 has 16 amino acids.

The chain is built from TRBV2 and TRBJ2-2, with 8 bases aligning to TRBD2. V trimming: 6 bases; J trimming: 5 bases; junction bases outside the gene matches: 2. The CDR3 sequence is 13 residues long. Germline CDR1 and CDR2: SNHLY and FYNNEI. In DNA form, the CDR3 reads TGTGCCAGCAGCCGGGAGGGTACCGGGGAGCTGTTTTTT. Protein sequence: CASSREGTGELFF.

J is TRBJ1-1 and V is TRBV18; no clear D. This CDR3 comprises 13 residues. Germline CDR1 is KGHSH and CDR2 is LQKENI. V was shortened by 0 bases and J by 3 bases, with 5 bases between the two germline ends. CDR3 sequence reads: CASSPPIDTEAFF. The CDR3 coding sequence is TGTGCCAGCTCACCACCGATAGACACTGAAGCTTTCTTT.

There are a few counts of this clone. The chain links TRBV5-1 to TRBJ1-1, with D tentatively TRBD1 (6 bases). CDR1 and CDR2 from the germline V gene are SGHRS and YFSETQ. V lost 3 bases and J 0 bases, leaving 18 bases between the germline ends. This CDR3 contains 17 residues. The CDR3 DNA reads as TGCGCCAGCAGCTCCCGGAGAGACAGGTTTATGAACACTGAAGCTTTCTTT. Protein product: CASSSRRDRFMNTEAFF.

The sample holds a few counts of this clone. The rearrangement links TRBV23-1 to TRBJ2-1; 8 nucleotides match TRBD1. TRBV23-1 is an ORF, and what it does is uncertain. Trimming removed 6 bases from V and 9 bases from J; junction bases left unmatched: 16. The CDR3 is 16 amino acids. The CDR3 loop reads CASRHYQPDRVSEQFF. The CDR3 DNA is TGCGCCAGCAGGCATTACCAGCCGGACAGGGTTAGTGAGCAGTTCTTC.

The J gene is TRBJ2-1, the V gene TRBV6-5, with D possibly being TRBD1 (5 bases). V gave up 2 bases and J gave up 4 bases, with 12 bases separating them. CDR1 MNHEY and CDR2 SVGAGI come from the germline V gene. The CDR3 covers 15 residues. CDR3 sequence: CASSYRGLEYNEQFF. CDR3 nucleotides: TGTGCCAGCAGTTACAGGGGTTTAGAGTACAATGAGCAGTTCTTC.

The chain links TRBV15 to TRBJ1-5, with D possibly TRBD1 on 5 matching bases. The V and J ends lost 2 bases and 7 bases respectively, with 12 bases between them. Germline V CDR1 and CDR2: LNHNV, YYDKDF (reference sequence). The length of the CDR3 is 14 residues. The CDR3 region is CATSRQGTEQPQHF. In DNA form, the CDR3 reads TGTGCCACCAGCAGACAGGGAACGGAACAGCCCCAGCATTTT.

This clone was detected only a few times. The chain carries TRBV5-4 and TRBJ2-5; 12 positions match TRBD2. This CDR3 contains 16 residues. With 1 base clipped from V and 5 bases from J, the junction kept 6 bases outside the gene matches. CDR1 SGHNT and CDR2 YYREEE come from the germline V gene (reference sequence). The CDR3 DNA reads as TGTGCCAGCAGCTTGAGACTAGCGGGAGCTAGCGAGACCCAGTACTTC. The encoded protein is CASSLRLAGASETQYF.

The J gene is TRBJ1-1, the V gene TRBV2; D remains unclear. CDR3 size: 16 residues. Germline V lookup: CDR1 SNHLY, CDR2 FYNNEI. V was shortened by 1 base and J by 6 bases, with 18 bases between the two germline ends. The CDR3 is CASSEGRTWALAEAFF. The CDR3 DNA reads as TGTGCCAGCAGTGAAGGCCGAACATGGGCCTTGGCTGAAGCTTTCTTT.

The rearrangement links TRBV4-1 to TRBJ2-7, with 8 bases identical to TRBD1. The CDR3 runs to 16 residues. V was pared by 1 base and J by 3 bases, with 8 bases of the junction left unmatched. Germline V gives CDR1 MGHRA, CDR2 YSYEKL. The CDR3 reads CASSQAGQGRSYEQYF. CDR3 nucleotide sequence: TGCGCCAGCAGCCAAGCTGGACAGGGACGTAGCTACGAGCAGTACTTC.

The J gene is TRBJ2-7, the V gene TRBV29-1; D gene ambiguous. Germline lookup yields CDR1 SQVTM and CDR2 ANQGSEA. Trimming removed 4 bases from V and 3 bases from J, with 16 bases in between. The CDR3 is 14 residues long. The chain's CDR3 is CSVGVRGEHYEQYF. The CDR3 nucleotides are TGCAGCGTTGGGGTCCGAGGAGAACACTACGAGCAGTACTTC.

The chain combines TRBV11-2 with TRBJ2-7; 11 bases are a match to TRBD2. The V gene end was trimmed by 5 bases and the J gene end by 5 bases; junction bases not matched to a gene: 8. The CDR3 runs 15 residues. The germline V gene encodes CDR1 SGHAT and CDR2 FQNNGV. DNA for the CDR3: TGTGCCAGCAGCCTTACTAGCGGGAGTATGAACGAGCAGTACTTC. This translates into CASSLTSGSMNEQYF.

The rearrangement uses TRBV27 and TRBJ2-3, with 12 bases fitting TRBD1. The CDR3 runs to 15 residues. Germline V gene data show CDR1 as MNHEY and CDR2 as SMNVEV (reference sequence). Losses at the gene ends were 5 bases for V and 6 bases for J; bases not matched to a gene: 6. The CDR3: CASSPWDRGRDTQYF. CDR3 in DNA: TGTGCCAGCAGTCCATGGGACAGGGGGCGGGATACGCAGTATTTT.

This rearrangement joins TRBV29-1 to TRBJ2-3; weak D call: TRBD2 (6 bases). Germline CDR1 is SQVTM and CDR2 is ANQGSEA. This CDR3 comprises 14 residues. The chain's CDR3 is CFVRGGLPTDTQYF. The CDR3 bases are TGCTTCGTGAGGGGAGGACTACCCACAGATACGCAGTATTTT.

The CDR3 region has the DNA TGTGCCAGCAGTAGGGCAGGGGTAGGGTCTGGCACAGATACGCAGTATTTT. Translation: CASSRAGVGSGTDTQYF. The V call is TRBV2, the J call TRBJ2-3; possible D gene TRBD1, 6 bases. The germline V gene has CDR1 SNHLY and CDR2 FYNNEI. The CDR3 loop spans 17 amino acids. V was pared by 5 bases and J by 1 base, with 19 bases between.

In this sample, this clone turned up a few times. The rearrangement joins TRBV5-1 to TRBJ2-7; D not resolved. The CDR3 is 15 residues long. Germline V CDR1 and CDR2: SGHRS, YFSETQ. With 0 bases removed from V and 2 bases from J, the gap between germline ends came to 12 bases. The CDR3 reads CASSLERRLPYEQYF. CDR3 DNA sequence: TGCGCCAGCAGCTTGGAACGGAGATTACCCTACGAGCAGTACTTC.

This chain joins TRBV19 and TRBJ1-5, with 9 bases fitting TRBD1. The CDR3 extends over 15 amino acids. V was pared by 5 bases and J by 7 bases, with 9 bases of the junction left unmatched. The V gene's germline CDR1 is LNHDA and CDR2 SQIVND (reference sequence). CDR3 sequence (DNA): TGTGCCAGTAGTTTACCCGGGACAGGGAGCCAGCCCCAGCATTTT. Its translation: CASSLPGTGSQPQHF.

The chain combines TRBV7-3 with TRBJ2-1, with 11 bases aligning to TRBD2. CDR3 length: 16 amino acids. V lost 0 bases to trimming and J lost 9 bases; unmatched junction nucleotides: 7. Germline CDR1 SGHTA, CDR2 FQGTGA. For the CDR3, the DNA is TGTGCCAGCAGCTTAACCACTAGCGGGAGTACAGGTGAGCAGTTCTTC. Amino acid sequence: CASSLTTSGSTGEQFF.

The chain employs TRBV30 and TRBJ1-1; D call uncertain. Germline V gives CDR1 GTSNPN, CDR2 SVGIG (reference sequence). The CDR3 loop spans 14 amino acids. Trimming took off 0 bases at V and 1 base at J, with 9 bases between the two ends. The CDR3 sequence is CAWSVSQKNTEAFF. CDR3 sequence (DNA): TGTGCCTGGAGTGTCAGTCAGAAGAACACTGAAGCTTTCTTT. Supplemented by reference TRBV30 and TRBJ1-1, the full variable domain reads SQTIHQWPATLVQPVGSPLSLECTVEGTSNPNLYWYRQAAGRGLQLLFYSVGIGQISSEVPQNLSASRPQDRQFILSSKKLLLSDSGFYLCAWSVSQKNTEAFFGQGTRLTVV.

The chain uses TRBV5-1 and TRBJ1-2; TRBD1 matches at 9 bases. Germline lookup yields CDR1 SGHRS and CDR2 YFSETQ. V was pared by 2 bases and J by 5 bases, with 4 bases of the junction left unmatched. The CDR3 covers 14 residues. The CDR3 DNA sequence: TGCGCCAGCAGCTTAGGGACAGGGTCTTATGGCTACACCTTC. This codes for CASSLGTGSYGYTF.

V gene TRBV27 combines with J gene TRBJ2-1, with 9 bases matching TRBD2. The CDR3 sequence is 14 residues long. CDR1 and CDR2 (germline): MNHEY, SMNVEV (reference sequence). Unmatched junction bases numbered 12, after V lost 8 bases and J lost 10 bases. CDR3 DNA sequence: TGTGCCAGCGGATTCACGACTAGCGGAGACGAGCAGTTCTTC. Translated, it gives CASGFTTSGDEQFF.

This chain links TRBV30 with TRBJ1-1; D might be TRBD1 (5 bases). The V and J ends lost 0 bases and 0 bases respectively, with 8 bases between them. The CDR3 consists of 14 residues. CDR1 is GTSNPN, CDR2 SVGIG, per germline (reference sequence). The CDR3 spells CAWSVRTLNTEAFF. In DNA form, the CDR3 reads TGTGCCTGGAGTGTAAGGACATTGAACACTGAAGCTTTCTTT.

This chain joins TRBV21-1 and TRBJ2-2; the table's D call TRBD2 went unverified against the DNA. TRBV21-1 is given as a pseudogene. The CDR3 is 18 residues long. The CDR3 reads CASSKGVEAPRDTGELFF. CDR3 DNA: TGTGCCAGCAGCAAAGGCGTTGAAGCCCCCCGCGACACCGGGGAGCTGTTTTTT.

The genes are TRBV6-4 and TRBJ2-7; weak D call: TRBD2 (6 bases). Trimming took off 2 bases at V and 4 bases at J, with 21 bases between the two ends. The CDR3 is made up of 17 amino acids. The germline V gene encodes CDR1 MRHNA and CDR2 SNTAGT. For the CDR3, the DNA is TGTGCCAGCAGTGACCCGAGCGGTCGCGGGACGCGGTACGAGCAGTACTTC. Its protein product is CASSDPSGRGTRYEQYF.

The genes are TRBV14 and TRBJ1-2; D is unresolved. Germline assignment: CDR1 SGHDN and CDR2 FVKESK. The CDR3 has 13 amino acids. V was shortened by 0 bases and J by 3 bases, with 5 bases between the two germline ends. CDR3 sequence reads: CASSQDGDYGYTF. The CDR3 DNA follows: TGTGCCAGCAGCCAAGATGGAGACTATGGCTACACCTTC.

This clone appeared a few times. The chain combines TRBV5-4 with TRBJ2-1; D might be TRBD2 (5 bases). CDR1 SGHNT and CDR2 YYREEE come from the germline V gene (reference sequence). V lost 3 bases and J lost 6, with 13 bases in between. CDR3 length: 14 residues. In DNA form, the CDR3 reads TGTGCCAGCAGCTCCCGAGGGCTAGCCAATGAGCAGTTCTTC. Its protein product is CASSSRGLANEQFF.

This CDR3 reads CAWRFMAGEQFF. CDR3 in DNA: TGTGCCTGGAGGTTTATGGCAGGCGAGCAGTTCTTC. The chain employs TRBV30 and TRBJ2-1; D is undetermined. V lost 3 bases and J 10 bases, leaving 13 bases between the germline ends. Germline V gives CDR1 GTSNPN, CDR2 SVGIG (reference sequence). The CDR3 sequence is 12 residues long. The whole variable domain, filled in from reference TRBV30 and TRBJ2-1, reads SQTIHQWPATLVQPVGSPLSLECTVEGTSNPNLYWYRQAAGRGLQLLFYSVGIGQISSEVPQNLSASRPQDRQFILSSKKLLLSDSGFYLCAWRFMAGEQFFGPGTRLTVL.

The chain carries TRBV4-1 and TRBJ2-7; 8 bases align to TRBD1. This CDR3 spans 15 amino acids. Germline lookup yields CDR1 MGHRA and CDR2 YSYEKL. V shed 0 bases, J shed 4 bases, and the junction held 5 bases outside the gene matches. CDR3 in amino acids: CASSQDAGGKYEQYF. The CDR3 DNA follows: TGCGCCAGCAGCCAAGACGCAGGGGGCAAGTACGAGCAGTACTTC.